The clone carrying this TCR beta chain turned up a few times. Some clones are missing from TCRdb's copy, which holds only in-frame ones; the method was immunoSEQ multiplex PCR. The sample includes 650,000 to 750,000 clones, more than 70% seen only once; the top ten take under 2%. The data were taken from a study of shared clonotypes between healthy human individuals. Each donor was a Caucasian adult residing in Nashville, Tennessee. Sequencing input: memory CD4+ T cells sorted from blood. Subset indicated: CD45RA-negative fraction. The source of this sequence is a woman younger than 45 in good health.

The CDR3 loop reads CASSVAGNNQPQHF. In nucleotides, the CDR3 is TGTGCCAGCAGTGTTGCAGGGAACAATCAGCCCCAGCATTTT. This chain links TRBV6-5 with TRBJ1-5; maybe TRBD1 (5 bases). This CDR3 is built from 14 residues. Trimming removed 5 bases from V and 3 bases from J, with 11 bases in between. The germline V gene has CDR1 MNHEY and CDR2 SVGAGI.